This entry is about one T cell receptor beta chain. The table came from immunoSEQ multiplex PCR; TCRdb's copy has only in-frame clones and leaves some out. The sample has about 180,000 clones, approximately 80% seen once. These data come from a study of blood T cell repertoires in COVID-19. Study-level information: The samples span acute and convalescent COVID-19 from the United States, Italy and Spain. From T cells, B-cell-depleted T cells, or PBMCs came the material, which was cDNA or gDNA.

The V and J ends lost 4 bases and 1 base respectively, with 14 bases between them. CDR1 SGHNT and CDR2 YYREEE come from the germline V gene (reference sequence). The CDR3 has 16 residues. In Seattle, patients joined the study during active infection and were tracked longitudinally. This sequence originates from a woman aged 40 to 55 with COVID-19, enrolled during active disease. What was sequenced was peripheral blood. The gene calls are TRBV5-4 and TRBJ1-4; the D gene is possibly TRBD1 (6 bases). The CDR3 sequence is CASSTGQTVTNEKLFF. DNA for the CDR3: TGTGCCAGCAGCACTGGACAGACAGTAACTAATGAAAAACTGTTTTTT. Supplemented by reference TRBV5-4 and TRBJ1-4, the full variable domain reads ETGVTQSPTHLIKTRGQQVTLRCSSQSGHNTVSWYQQALGQGPQFIFQYYREEENGRGNFPPRFSGLQFPNYSSELNVNALELDDSALYLCASSTGQTVTNEKLFFGSGTQLSVL.